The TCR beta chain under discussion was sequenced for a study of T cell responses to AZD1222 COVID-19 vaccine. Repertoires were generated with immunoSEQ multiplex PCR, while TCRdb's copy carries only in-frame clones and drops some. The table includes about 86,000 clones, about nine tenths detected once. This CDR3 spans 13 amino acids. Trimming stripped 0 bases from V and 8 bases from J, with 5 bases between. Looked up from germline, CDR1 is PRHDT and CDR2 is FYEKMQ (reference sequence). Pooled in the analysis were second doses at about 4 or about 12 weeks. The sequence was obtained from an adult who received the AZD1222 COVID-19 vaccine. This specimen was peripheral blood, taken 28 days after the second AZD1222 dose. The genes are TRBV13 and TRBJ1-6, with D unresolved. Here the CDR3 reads CASSLGDHSPLHF. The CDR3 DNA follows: TGTGCCAGCAGCTTAGGAGACCATTCACCCCTCCACTTT.